This T cell receptor beta chain was obtained from a study of technical replicates of blood from a handful of donors. This clone was recorded once. This CDR3 spans 15 amino acids. Germline trimming cut 5 bases from V and 2 bases from J; bases unmatched to any gene: 5. Germline V CDR1 and CDR2: SSHAT, FNYEAQ (reference sequence). TCRdb keeps only in-frame clones here, not all; method: immunoSEQ multiplex PCR. This table holds 15,000 to 19,000 clones, around 84% found once. The chain uses TRBV7-7 and TRBJ2-1, with 8 bases fitting TRBD2. The sequenced sample consisted of PBMCs. The receptor was derived from a human donor in good health. CDR3 coding DNA: TGTGCCAGCAGCCCTACTAGCGGTGCCTACAATGAGCAGTTCTTC. Protein: CASSPTSGAYNEQFF.